The clone carrying this T cell receptor (beta chain) appeared many times. Based on a CD8+CD4-CCR7+CD45RA+ profile, naive CD8 T cells were sorted. This sample stems from a study of molecular identifiers for immune sequencing clone quantification. TCRdb itself ran the PCR reads through MiXCR, one entry per CDR3 protein. The sample includes approximately 54,000 distinct CDR3 sequences, under 30% of them seen just once. Germline assignment: CDR1 SEHNR and CDR2 FQNEAQ (reference sequence). This CDR3 region has 15 residues. Losses at the gene ends were 4 bases for V and 3 bases for J; bases not matched to a gene: 5.

Specimen: naive CD8+ T cells from blood, with Jurkat cell RNA spiked in. Sample subset: FACS-sorted CD8+CD4-CCR7+CD45RA+ naive T cells. The chain has TRBV7-9 and TRBJ1-4, with 7 bases fitting TRBD1. The receptor comes from a human donor in good health. Some libraries in this study had Jurkat cell RNA spiked in. As DNA, the CDR3 is TGTGCCAGCAGCTCCCCGGGACAGCCTAATGAAAAACTGTTTTTT. It specifies CASSSPGQPNEKLFF.